This T cell receptor (beta chain) is drawn from a study of blood T cell repertoires in COVID-19. This clone was picked up one time. CDR1 and CDR2 from the germline V gene are ENHRY and SYGVKD. J lost 5 bases, V lost 0 bases, and 1 base had no gene match. The CDR3 length is 14 residues. Measured with immunoSEQ multiplex PCR; TCRdb has only the in-frame clones, and not every one. The sample records roughly 95,000 clones, about 81% being singletons. The sequenced sample was peripheral blood. This TCR derives from a man older than 75 with acute or convalescent COVID-19. The V call is TRBV10-3, the J call TRBJ1-2; 9 nucleotides line up with TRBD1. The CDR3 DNA sequence: TGTGCCATCAGTGAGTCACAGGGGGCTTATGGCTACACCTTC. Translating gives CAISESQGAYGYTF.